This T cell receptor (beta chain) was obtained from a study of cytomegalovirus exposure and HLA in healthy donors. This clone was seen repeatedly, ten times or more. Its antigen remains unidentified. Overall study results and limits: In a later analysis, TCR beta V- and J-gene trimming was associated with a missense DCLRE1C variant. Earlier results showed most TCR beta V segments being productive about 90% or about 30% of the time. The majority of CMV-associated TCR beta chains were reported as apparently HLA-restricted in a later analysis.

Trimming took 7 bases from V and 5 from J; bases not matched to a gene: 14. The germline gives CDR1 MNHNY, CDR2 SVGAGI (reference sequence). The CDR3 contains 16 residues. Amplification used 60 Vbeta primers and 13 Jbeta primers. Assay: immunoSEQ multiplex PCR; the TCRdb copy retains only in-frame clones and omits some. The repertoire includes 150,000 to 200,000 clones, approximately 80% of them detected once, and approximately 1% sits in the top ten. The receptor's source is a middle-aged woman in good health and CMV-seronegative. Sequenced input: PBMCs. This chain connects TRBV6-6 to TRBJ2-1, with TRBD2 identical over 7 bases. The CDR3 DNA reads TGTGCCAGCATAGGCGTGGGGGAGGGCCAGAACAATGAGCAGTTCTTC. It is translated as CASIGVGEGQNNEQFF.